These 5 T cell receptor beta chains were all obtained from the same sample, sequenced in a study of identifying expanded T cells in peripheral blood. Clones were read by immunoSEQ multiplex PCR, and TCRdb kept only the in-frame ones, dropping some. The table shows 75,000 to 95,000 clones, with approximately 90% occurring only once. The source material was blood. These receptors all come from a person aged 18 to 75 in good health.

The CDR3 reads CATSRDQGGEKLFF. The CDR3 coding sequence is TGTGCCACCAGCAGAGATCAAGGGGGTGAAAAACTGTTTTTT. The chain employs TRBV15 and TRBJ1-4; D may be TRBD1 (6 bases). The CDR3 has 14 residues. Germline CDR1 LNHNV, CDR2 YYDKDF (reference sequence). V was shortened by 0 bases and J by 7 bases, with 9 bases between the two germline ends.

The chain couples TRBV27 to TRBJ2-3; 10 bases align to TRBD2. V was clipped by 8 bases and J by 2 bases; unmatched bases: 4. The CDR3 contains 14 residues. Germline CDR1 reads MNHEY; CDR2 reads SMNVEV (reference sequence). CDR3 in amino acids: CASGSGRATDTQYF. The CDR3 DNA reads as TGTGCCAGCGGGAGCGGGAGGGCCACAGATACGCAGTATTTT.

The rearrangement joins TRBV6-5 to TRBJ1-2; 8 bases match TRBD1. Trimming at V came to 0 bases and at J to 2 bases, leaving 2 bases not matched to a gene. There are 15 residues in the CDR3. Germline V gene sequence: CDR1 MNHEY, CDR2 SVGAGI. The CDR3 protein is CASSYSRQGNYGYTF. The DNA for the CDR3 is TGTGCCAGCAGTTACTCGCGACAGGGGAACTATGGCTACACCTTC.

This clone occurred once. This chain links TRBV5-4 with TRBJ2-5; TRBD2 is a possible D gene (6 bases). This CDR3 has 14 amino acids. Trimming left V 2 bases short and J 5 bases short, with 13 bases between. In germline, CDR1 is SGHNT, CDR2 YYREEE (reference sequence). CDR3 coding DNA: TGTGCCAGCAGCTTCAGGAGGGACGGGGAGACCCAGTACTTC. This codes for CASSFRRDGETQYF.

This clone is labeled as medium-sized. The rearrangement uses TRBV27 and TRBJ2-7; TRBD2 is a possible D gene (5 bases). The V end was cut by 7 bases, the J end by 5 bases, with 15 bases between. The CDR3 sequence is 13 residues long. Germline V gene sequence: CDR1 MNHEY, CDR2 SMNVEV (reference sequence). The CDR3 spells CASTGEGRNEQYF. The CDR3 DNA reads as TGTGCCAGCACCGGAGAGGGCCGAAACGAGCAGTACTTC.